These T cell receptor beta chains were read from a single sample in a study of blood T cell repertoires in COVID-19. Data came from immunoSEQ multiplex PCR; TCRdb stores just in-frame clones and leaves some out. The profile shows roughly 120,000 clones, roughly three quarters of them singletons. Sequencing used peripheral blood. The receptors originated from an elderly woman with acute or convalescent COVID-19. Both conserved end residues are part of each CDR3. The D gene is left open where the match is weak. Clone size is given for some rows only: seen once, a few or many times, or a class if the clone is expanded.

J: TRBJ1-1
size: few
V: TRBV28
D: -
DNA: TGTGCCAGCAGTCCAATCACGGACGGAGGCACTGAAGCTTTCTTT
CDR3: CASSPITDGGTEAFF

J: TRBJ2-3
size: -
V: TRBV7-2
D: -
DNA: TGTGCCAGCAGCGCCAGGCGAGCAGCCAGCACAGATACGCAGTATTTT
CDR3: CASSARRAASTDTQYF

J: TRBJ2-3
size: -
V: TRBV6-5
D: TRBD2
DNA: TGTGCCAGCAGCCAAGGGCTAGCGGGGAGGACGCAGTATTTT
CDR3: CASSQGLAGRTQYF

J: TRBJ2-1
size: -
V: TRBV7-8
D: TRBD2
DNA: TGTGCCAGCAGGATCCTCGGGACTACTAATGAGCAGTTCTTC
CDR3: CASRILGTTNEQFF

J: TRBJ2-7
size: -
V: TRBV6-5
D: TRBD2
DNA: TGTGCCAGCAGGAGGAGCGGGGGGGCTTACGAGCAGTACTTC
CDR3: CASRRSGGAYEQYF

J: TRBJ1-1
size: -
V: TRBV18
D: -
DNA: TGTGCCAGCTCCACGGGAGGACCGAGCACTGAAGCTTTCTTT
CDR3: CASSTGGPSTEAFF

J: TRBJ1-6
size: -
V: TRBV30
D: -
DNA: TGTGCCTGGAGTTTAGTGAGTTCACCCCTCCACTTT
CDR3: CAWSLVSSPLHF

J: TRBJ1-1
size: -
V: TRBV6-1
D: -
DNA: TGTGCCAGCAGTCGGGGGGCCCCGAACACTGAAGCTTTCTTT
CDR3: CASSRGAPNTEAFF

J: TRBJ2-7
size: -
V: TRBV27
D: -
DNA: TGTGCCAGCAGCCGTACCTCACTAGAAGCCGAGCAGTACTTC
CDR3: CASSRTSLEAEQYF

J: TRBJ1-6
size: -
V: TRBV3-1/TRBV3-2
D: -
DNA: TGTGCCAGCAGCCAAGACTCTAGGCCCGATAATTCACCCCTCCACTTT
CDR3: CASSQDSRPDNSPLHF

J: TRBJ2-1
size: -
V: TRBV7-2
D: TRBD2
DNA: TGTGCCAGCAGCTTAGGTAGCGGGAGATCCGGTGAGCAGTTCTTC
CDR3: CASSLGSGRSGEQFF

J: TRBJ1-1
size: few
V: TRBV30
D: -
DNA: TGTGCCTGGGGGCTGGGGCAAGAGACTGAAGCTTTCTTT
CDR3: CAWGLGQETEAFF

J: TRBJ2-6
size: -
V: TRBV7-3
D: -
DNA: TGTGCCAGCAGCTTAGGAGGAGGGATAGGGGCCAACGTCCTGACTTTC
CDR3: CASSLGGGIGANVLTF

J: TRBJ1-1
size: -
V: TRBV11-2
D: TRBD1
DNA: TGTGCCAGCAGCTTAGTTCCGGGACAGGGCGGCACTGAAGCTTTCTTT
CDR3: CASSLVPGQGGTEAFF

J: TRBJ2-1
size: -
V: TRBV11-2
D: -
DNA: TGTGCCAGCAGCTTACTAGTGTCCTACAATGAGCAGTTCTTC
CDR3: CASSLLVSYNEQFF

J: TRBJ2-3
size: -
V: TRBV12-3/TRBV12-4
D: -
DNA: TGTGCCAGCAGTTTTCAGAGCACAGATACGCAGTATTTT
CDR3: CASSFQSTDTQYF

J: TRBJ2-4
size: -
V: TRBV6-5
D: TRBD1
DNA: TGTGCCAGCAGTTTCGGACAGGGGGGGAACATTCAGTACTTC
CDR3: CASSFGQGGNIQYF

J: TRBJ2-1
size: -
V: TRBV11-2
D: TRBD2
DNA: TGTGCCAGCAGCTTGGACGGCGGGAGCCACAATGAGCAGTTCTTC
CDR3: CASSLDGGSHNEQFF

J: TRBJ2-3
size: -
V: TRBV9
D: -
DNA: TGTGCCAGCAGCCCCGGGACAACGGTGAGCACAGATACGCAGTATTTT
CDR3: CASSPGTTVSTDTQYF

J: TRBJ1-1
size: -
V: TRBV5-1
D: -
DNA: TGCGCCAGCAGTAGGGACTCCCGGGGGGGGACTGAAGCTTTCTTT
CDR3: CASSRDSRGGTEAFF

J: TRBJ1-4
size: -
V: TRBV4-3
D: -
DNA: TGCGCCAGCAGCCAAGTAAATGAAAAACTGTTTTTT
CDR3: CASSQVNEKLFF

J: TRBJ1-5
size: -
V: TRBV4-3
D: -
DNA: TGCGCCAGCAGCCAACAGAAGGGGCAGCCCCAGCATTTT
CDR3: CASSQQKGQPQHF

J: TRBJ1-5
size: -
V: TRBV11-2
D: -
DNA: TGTGCCAGCAGCTTAGACAGTTATCAGCCCCAGCATTTT
CDR3: CASSLDSYQPQHF

J: TRBJ2-7
size: -
V: TRBV11-3
D: -
DNA: TGTGCCAGCAGCTTAGTGGCAGGGCAGGAGCAGTACTTC
CDR3: CASSLVAGQEQYF

J: TRBJ1-1
size: -
V: TRBV6-5
D: TRBD1
DNA: TGTGCCAGCAGACCCTTACAGGGGTGGGAAGCTTTCTTT
CDR3: CASRPLQGWEAFF

J: TRBJ1-2
size: few
V: TRBV19
D: TRBD1
DNA: TGTGCCAGTAGTCCTATCGACAGGGATAGAGGCTACACCTTC
CDR3: CASSPIDRDRGYTF

J: TRBJ1-6
size: once
V: TRBV12-5
D: TRBD1
DNA: TGTGCTAGTGTACAGGGGAATTCACCCCTCCACTTT
CDR3: CASVQGNSPLHF

J: TRBJ2-7
size: -
V: TRBV6-5
D: -
DNA: TGTGCCAGCAGGCCAGACACAGGCCGCTCCTACGAGCAGTACTTC
CDR3: CASRPDTGRSYEQYF

J: TRBJ2-2
size: -
V: TRBV19
D: TRBD1
DNA: TGTGCCAGTAGTCCGCGGACAGGGAACACCGGGGAGCTGTTTTTT
CDR3: CASSPRTGNTGELFF

J: TRBJ1-1
size: -
V: TRBV20-1
D: -
DNA: TGCAGTGCTCAGGGGAACACTGAAGCTTTCTTT
CDR3: CSAQGNTEAFF

J: TRBJ2-1
size: -
V: TRBV19
D: TRBD2
DNA: TGTGCCAGTACCGGACTAGCGGGGAGCAATGAGCAGTTCTTC
CDR3: CASTGLAGSNEQFF